The next 3 T cell receptor beta chains were all read from a single sample in a study of T cell responses to AZD1222 COVID-19 vaccine (dated by TCRdb to about 2021). The library came from the immunoSEQ multiplex PCR assay. The clones in this table, taken by TCRdb from immuneACCESS, are in-frame only. Not every clone is retained; where verified, under half of the shortfall comes from an unresolved V gene, and the cause of the rest is unknown. Here the sample has roughly 86,000 clones; 85% occur a single time. The top ten clonotypes cover 4.5% of the sample. The time point label here, explained by the study, means: about 28 days (+/-7) after the second vaccine dose. Sequenced here: peripheral blood, sampled 28 days after the second AZD1222 dose. The receptors originated from an adult who received the AZD1222 COVID-19 vaccine.

The table lists this clone with a few counts. V usage is TRBV5-1 and J usage is TRBJ2-7; 10 nucleotides align to TRBD2. Trimming took 4 bases from V and 5 from J; bases not matched to a gene: 9. CDR1 and CDR2 (germline): SGHRS, YFSETQ. This CDR3 has 15 residues. The CDR3, as DNA: TGCGCCAGCAGCCCTAGCGGGGGTACAGTCCACGAGCAGTACTTC. Protein product: CASSPSGGTVHEQYF.

The chain combines TRBV10-2 with TRBJ2-7; D remains unclear. The CDR3 contains 11 residues. Germline V lookup: CDR1 WSHSY, CDR2 SAAADI. Trimming pared 0 bases from V and 4 bases from J, leaving 1 base between. The CDR3 region has the DNA TGCGCCAGCAGTGAGTCTTACGAGCAGTACTTC. Amino acids: CASSESYEQYF.

V gene TRBV27 combines with J gene TRBJ1-5; D ambiguous. The V gene's germline CDR1 is MNHEY and CDR2 SMNVEV (reference sequence). V lost 3 bases to trimming and J lost 1 base, with 7 bases between them. This CDR3 has 14 amino acids. The DNA of the CDR3 is TGTGCCAGCAGTTTTGACGGCAGCAATCAGCCCCAGCATTTT. Translation: CASSFDGSNQPQHF.